This T cell receptor (beta chain) stems from a study of T cell responses to AZD1222 COVID-19 vaccine. Study background: Timing groups of about 4 and about 12 weeks for second doses were pooled.

Only one count was recorded for this clone. Its specificity is unknown. Assay: immunoSEQ multiplex PCR; the TCRdb copy retains only in-frame clones and omits some. In the table there are around 97,000 clones, 75% to 95% of which are singletons. Findings and limits, study-wide: Among vaccine-associated CD4 TCRs, coverage spanned spike, with dominance at 160-218 and 743-854. It was only 6 or 7 AZD1222 recipients who were seropositive at baseline.

The CDR3 extends over 15 amino acids. Unmatched junction bases numbered 9, after V lost 3 bases and J lost 4 bases. From germline, CDR1 is SGHDT and CDR2 YYEEEE. The rearrangement joins TRBV5-6 to TRBJ2-7; 8 bases align to TRBD1. The receptor comes from an adult in good health. Sequenced here: peripheral blood, sampled on day 0 of AZD1222 vaccination. CDR3 DNA sequence: TGTGCCAGCAGCTCCGCCCGGACAGGGCTTTACGAGCAGTACTTC. Protein: CASSSARTGLYEQYF.